What follows is one T cell receptor beta chain and its context. This sample is drawn from a study of blood T cell repertoires in COVID-19. The method was immunoSEQ multiplex PCR; TCRdb's version includes in-frame clones alone and lacks a portion of them. The sample yields about 160,000 clones, roughly 82% seen once. V was trimmed by 0 bases and J by 4 bases, leaving 12 bases between them. Per the germline V gene, CDR1 is MNHEY and CDR2 is SVGAGI. The CDR3 loop spans 15 amino acids. This sequence was found in a woman aged 40 to 49 with COVID-19, enrolled during active disease. The material sequenced was peripheral blood. V and J are TRBV6-5 and TRBJ1-1; a possible D gene is TRBD1 (5 bases). The DNA for the CDR3 is TGTGCCAGCAGTTACTCCGGGGGTGGGACCACTGAAGCTTTCTTT. This codes for CASSYSGGGTTEAFF.